This TCR beta chain was identified during a study of post-analysis software for immune sequencing data. Study-wide points: Compared with controls, patients had more of about 5 TRBV segments, including TRBV5-6, TRBV5-1 and TRBV20-1. Multiple sclerosis patients had significantly lower normalized Chao1 diversity than controls.

This clonotype appeared a few times. Its antigen is not identified. Unique molecular identifiers were carried by the TCR beta cDNA libraries. TCRdb re-called the PCR reads through MiXCR, storing one row per CDR3 protein. The table records about 820,000 distinct CDR3 sequences, roughly 50% of them present only once. Germline CDR1 reads ENHRY; CDR2 reads SYGVKD. V lost 4 bases and J lost 10; bases outside the gene matches: 8. The CDR3 consists of 14 residues. This rearrangement joins TRBV10-3 to TRBJ2-1; TRBD2 aligns across 9 bases. The specimen sequenced was blood. The sequence was obtained from a girl aged 5-17 years with multiple sclerosis. The CDR3 protein is CAISGSGGLGEQFF. The CDR3 coding sequence is TGTGCCATCAGTGGTAGCGGGGGACTTGGGGAGCAGTTCTTC.